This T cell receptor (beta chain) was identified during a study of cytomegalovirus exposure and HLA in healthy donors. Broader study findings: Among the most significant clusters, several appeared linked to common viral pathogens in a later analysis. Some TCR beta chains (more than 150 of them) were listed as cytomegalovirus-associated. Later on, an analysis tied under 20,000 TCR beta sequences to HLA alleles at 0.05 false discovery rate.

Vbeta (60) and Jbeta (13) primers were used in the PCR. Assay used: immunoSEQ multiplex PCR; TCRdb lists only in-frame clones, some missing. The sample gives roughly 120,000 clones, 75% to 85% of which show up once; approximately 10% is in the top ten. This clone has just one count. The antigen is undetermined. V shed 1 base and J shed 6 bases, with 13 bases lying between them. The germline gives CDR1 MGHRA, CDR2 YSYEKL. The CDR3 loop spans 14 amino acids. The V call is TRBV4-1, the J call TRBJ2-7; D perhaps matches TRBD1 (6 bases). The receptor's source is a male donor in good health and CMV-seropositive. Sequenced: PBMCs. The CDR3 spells CASSQVPGVREQYF. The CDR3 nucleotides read TGCGCCAGCAGCCAAGTCCCAGGGGTGCGCGAGCAGTACTTC.